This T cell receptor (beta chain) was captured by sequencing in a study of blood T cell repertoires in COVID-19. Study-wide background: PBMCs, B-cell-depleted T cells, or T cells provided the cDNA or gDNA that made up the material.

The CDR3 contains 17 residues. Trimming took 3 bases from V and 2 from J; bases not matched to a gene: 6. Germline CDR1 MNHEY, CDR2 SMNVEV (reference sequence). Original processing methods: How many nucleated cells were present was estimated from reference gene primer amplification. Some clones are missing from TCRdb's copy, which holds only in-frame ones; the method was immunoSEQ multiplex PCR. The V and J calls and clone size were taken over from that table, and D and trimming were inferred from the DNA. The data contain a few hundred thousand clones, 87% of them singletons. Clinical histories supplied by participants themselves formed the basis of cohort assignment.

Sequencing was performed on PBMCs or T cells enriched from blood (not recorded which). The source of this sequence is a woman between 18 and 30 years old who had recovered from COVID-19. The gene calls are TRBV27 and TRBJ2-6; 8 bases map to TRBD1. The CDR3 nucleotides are TGTGCCAGCAGTTTTTTAGGACAGGGTCCTGGGGCCAACGTCCTGACTTTC. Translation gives CASSFLGQGPGANVLTF.